The 11 T cell receptor beta chains below come from one sample, sequenced in a study of healthy donors' naive CD4 and CD8 T cells. TCR libraries were built from about 500 ng of total RNA by linear amplification. TCRdb passed the reads through MiXCR, listing each CDR3 protein once. The repertoire consists of approximately 180,000 distinct CDR3 sequences, with 74% occurring once and the leading ten covering roughly 2.4%. Sequencing input: naive CD4+ and CD8+ T cells sorted from blood, pooled from several donors. The receptor set was obtained from a pool of human donors in good health; the sample pools cells from several healthy donors.

This chain connects TRBV6-5 to TRBJ1-1; D remains ambiguous. The CDR3 loop spans 15 amino acids. The ends were cut back, 0 bases at V and 3 bases at J, with 11 bases in the middle. CDR1 and CDR2 (germline): MNHEY, SVGAGI. CDR3 nucleotide sequence: TGTGCCAGCAGTTACTCGAGAGGAGCGGACACTGAAGCTTTCTTT. It codes for CASSYSRGADTEAFF.

This clonotype showed up just a few times. This chain connects TRBV29-1 to TRBJ2-3; tentative D call: TRBD2 (5 bases). V was clipped by 4 bases and J by 6 bases, with 5 bases between them. Germline V gene sequence: CDR1 SQVTM, CDR2 ANQGSEA. The CDR3 sequence is 10 residues long. The CDR3 is CSVGGDTQYF. The CDR3 DNA reads TGCAGCGTTGGAGGGGATACGCAGTATTTT.

The rearrangement joins TRBV15 to TRBJ1-5, with D hard to call. Looked up from germline, CDR1 is LNHNV and CDR2 is YYDKDF (reference sequence). Trimming left V 4 bases short and J 2 bases short, with 9 bases between. This CDR3 contains 14 residues. The CDR3 DNA is TGTGCCACCAGCATGAGGCAGGGCAATCAGCCCCAGCATTTT. Translating gives CATSMRQGNQPQHF.

There are a few counts of this clonotype. CDR3 nucleotide sequence: TGCAGCGTTGAAGGGGTGGGCTACGAGCAGTACTTC. Its translation is CSVEGVGYEQYF. The rearrangement links TRBV29-1 to TRBJ2-7, with D unresolved. Trimming took 1 base from V and 3 from J, leaving 7 bases between them. The CDR3 covers 12 residues. The germline gives CDR1 SQVTM, CDR2 ANQGSEA.

The chain is built from TRBV29-1 and TRBJ2-1; no definite D call. Trimming removed 5 bases at V and 6 bases at J, with 8 bases between. Germline CDR1 is SQVTM and CDR2 is ANQGSEA. This CDR3 region has 11 residues. The CDR3 is CSVPPINEQFF. The CDR3 region has the DNA TGCAGCGTTCCCCCAATCAATGAGCAGTTCTTC.

The rearrangement links TRBV29-1 to TRBJ2-5; D is ambiguous. CDR1 SQVTM and CDR2 ANQGSEA come from the germline V gene. V was cut by 0 bases and J by 6 bases, with 14 bases left in between. This CDR3 has 14 residues. CDR3 sequence: CSVEDLLSPQTQYF. The CDR3 nucleotides read TGCAGCGTTGAAGATCTTTTGAGCCCGCAGACCCAGTACTTC.

The CDR3 region is CASSPRTSGTNEQFF. CDR3 DNA: TGTGCCAGCAGCCCGAGGACTAGCGGGACCAATGAGCAGTTCTTC. The J gene is TRBJ2-1, the V gene TRBV5-4; 12 bases match TRBD2. The CDR3 covers 15 residues. Germline lookup yields CDR1 SGHNT and CDR2 YYREEE (reference sequence). With 4 bases clipped from V and 6 bases from J, the junction kept 5 bases outside the gene matches. The variable domain in full, with the rest retrieved from reference TRBV5-4 and TRBJ2-1, is ETGVTQSPTHLIKTRGQQVTLRCSSQSGHNTVSWYQQALGQGPQFIFQYYREEENGRGNFPPRFSGLQFPNYSSELNVNALELDDSALYLCASSPRTSGTNEQFFGPGTRLTVL.

This clonotype appeared once. The chain has TRBV27 and TRBJ1-1; 7 nucleotides align to TRBD1. Germline V gene data show CDR1 as MNHEY and CDR2 as SMNVEV (reference sequence). The V segment lost 8 bases and the J segment 4 bases; nucleotides outside the gene matches: 10. The CDR3 runs 14 residues. CDR3 coding DNA: TGTGCCAGCGGGCGACAGGGTGGCGGCACTGAAGCTTTCTTT. This codes for CASGRQGGGTEAFF.

This chain connects TRBV29-1 to TRBJ2-2, with D possibly matching TRBD2 (5 bases). The CDR3 covers 16 residues. The V gene lost 4 bases and the J gene lost 3 bases, with 18 bases spanning the gap. Germline values: CDR1 SQVTM, CDR2 ANQGSEA. The CDR3 spells CSVAVRGKEDTGELFF. DNA of the CDR3: TGCAGCGTTGCGGTCCGGGGTAAGGAAGACACCGGGGAGCTGTTTTTT.

The chain couples TRBV29-1 to TRBJ1-5, with 10 positions matching TRBD1. The germline gives CDR1 SQVTM, CDR2 ANQGSEA. The CDR3 covers 14 residues. V was clipped by 5 bases and J by 7 bases; unmatched bases: 8. CDR3 DNA sequence: TGCAGCGTTTATTCCGGACAGGGGGAACAGCCCCAGCATTTT. Encoded protein: CSVYSGQGEQPQHF.

This clonotype appeared a single time. The chain joins TRBV6-1 to TRBJ2-7; D perhaps matches TRBD2 (5 bases). From germline, CDR1 is MNHNS and CDR2 SASEGT. V was trimmed by 6 bases and J by 0 bases, leaving 15 bases between them. This CDR3 is built from 15 residues. This chain's CDR3 is CASRYGIDFSYEQYV. The CDR3 nucleotides are TGTGCCAGCAGGTACGGGATCGATTTCTCCTACGAGCAGTACGTC.